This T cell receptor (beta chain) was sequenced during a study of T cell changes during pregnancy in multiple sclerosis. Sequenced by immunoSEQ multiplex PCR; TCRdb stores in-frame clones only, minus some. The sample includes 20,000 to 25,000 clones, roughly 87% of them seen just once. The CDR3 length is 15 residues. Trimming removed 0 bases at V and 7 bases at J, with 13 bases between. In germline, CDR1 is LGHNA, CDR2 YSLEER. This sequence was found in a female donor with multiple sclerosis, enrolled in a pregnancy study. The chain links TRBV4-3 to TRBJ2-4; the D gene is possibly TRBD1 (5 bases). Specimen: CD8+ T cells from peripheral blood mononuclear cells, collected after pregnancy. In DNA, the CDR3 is TGCGCCAGCAGCCAAGATTACGGGTCAGGGAACATTCAGTACTTC. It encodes CASSQDYGSGNIQYF.